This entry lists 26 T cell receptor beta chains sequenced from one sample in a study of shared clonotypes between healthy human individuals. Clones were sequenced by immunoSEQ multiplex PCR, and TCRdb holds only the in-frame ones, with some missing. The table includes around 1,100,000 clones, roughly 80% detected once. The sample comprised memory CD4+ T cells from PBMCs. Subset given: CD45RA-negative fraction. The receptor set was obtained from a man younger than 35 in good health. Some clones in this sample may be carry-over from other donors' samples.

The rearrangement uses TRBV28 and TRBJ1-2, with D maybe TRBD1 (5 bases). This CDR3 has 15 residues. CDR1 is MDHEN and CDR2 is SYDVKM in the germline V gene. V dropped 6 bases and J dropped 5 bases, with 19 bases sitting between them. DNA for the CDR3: TGTGCCAGCAGCACCGGGCAGGGTGGATTTTATGGCTACACCTTC. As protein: CASSTGQGGFYGYTF.

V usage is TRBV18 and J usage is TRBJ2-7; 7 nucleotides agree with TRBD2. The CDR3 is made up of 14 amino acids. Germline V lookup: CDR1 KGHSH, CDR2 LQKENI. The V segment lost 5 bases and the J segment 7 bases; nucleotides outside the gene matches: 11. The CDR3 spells CASSLGGLGEEQYF. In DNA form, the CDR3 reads TGTGCCAGCTCATTGGGAGGACTAGGCGAGGAGCAGTACTTC.

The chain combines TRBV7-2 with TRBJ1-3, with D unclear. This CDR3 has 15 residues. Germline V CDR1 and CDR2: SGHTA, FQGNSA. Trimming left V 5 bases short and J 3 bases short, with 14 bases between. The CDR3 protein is CASSPSDYGGNTIYF. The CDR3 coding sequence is TGTGCCAGCAGCCCCTCCGACTATGGTGGAAACACCATATATTTT.

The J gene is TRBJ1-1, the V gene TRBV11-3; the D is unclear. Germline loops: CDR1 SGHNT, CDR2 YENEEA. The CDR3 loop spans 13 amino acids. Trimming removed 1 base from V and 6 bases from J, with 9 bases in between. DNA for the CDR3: TGTGCCAGCAGCTTAGGGAGAGAAGCTGAAGCTTTCTTT. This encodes CASSLGREAEAFF. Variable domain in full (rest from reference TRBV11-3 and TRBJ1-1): EAGVVQSPRYKIIEKKQPVAFWCNPISGHNTLYWYLQNLGQGPELLIRYENEEAVDDSQLPKDRFSAERLKGVDSTLKIQPAELGDSAVYLCASSLGREAEAFFGQGTRLTVV.

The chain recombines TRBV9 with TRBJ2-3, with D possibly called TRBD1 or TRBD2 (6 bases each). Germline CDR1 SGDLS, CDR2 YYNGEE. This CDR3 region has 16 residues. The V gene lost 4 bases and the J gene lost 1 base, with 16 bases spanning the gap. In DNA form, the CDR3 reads TGTGCCAGCAGCCCGAGTGGGGGGCGCGGCACAGATACGCAGTATTTT. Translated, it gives CASSPSGGRGTDTQYF.

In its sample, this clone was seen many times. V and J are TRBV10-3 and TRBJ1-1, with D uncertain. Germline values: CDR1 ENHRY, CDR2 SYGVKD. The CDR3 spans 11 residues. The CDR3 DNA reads TGTGCTTGCGGGCCGGGAACTGAAGCTTTCTTT. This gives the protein CACGPGTEAFF.

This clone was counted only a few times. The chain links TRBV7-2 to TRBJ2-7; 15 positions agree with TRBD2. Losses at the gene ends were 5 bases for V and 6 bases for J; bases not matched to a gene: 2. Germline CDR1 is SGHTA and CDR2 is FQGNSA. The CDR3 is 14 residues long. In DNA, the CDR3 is TGTGCCAGCAGCCGGACTAGCGGGAGGGCCGAGCAGTACTTC. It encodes CASSRTSGRAEQYF.

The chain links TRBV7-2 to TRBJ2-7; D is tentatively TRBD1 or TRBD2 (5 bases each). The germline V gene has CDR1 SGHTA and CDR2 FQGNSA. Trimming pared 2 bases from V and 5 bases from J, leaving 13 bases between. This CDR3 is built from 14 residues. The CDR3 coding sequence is TGTGCCAGCAGCTTATTAGTGGGACCCGACGAGCAGTACTTC. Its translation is CASSLLVGPDEQYF.

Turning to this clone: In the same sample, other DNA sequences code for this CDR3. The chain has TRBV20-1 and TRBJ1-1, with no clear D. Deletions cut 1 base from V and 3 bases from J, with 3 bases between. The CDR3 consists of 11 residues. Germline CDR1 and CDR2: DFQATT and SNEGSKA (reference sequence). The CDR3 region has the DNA TGCAGTGCTAGAGCATACACTGAAGCTTTCTTT. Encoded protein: CSARAYTEAFF.

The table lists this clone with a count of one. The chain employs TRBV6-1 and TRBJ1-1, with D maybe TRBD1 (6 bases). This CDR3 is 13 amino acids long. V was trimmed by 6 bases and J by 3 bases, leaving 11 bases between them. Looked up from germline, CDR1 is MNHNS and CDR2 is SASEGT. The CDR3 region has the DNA TGTGCCAGCAGGGAACACAGGGACACTGAAGCTTTCTTT. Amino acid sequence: CASREHRDTEAFF.

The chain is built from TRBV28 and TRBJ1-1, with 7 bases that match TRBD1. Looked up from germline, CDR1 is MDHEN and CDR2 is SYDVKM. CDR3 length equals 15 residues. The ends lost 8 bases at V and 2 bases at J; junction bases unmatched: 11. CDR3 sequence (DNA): TGTGCCAGCGGCAGAGGGGACAGACTAAACACTGAAGCTTTCTTT. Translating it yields CASGRGDRLNTEAFF.

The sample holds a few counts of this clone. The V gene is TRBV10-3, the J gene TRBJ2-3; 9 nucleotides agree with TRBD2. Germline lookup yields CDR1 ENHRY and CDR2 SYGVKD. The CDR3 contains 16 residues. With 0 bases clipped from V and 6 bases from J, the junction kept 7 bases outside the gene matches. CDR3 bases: TGTGCCATCAGTGAGTCTAGCGGGAGTTCAGGTGATACGCAGTATTTT. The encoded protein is CAISESSGSSGDTQYF.

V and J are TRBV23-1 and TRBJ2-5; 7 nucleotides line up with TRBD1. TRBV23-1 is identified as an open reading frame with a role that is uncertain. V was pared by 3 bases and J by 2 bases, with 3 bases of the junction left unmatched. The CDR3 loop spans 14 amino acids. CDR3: CASSQWDSQETQYF. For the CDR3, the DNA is TGCGCCAGCAGTCAGTGGGACAGTCAAGAGACCCAGTACTTC.

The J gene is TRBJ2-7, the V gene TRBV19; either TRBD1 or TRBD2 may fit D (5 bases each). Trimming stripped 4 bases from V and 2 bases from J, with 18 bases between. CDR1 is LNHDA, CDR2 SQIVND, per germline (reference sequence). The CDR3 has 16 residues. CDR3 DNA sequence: TGTGCCAGTAGTAACCCTGGCCGGGACGGAGCCTACGAGCAGTACTTC. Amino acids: CASSNPGRDGAYEQYF.

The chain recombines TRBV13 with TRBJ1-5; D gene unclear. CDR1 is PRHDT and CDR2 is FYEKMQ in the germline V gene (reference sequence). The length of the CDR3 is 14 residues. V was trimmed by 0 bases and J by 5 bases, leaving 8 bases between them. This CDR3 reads CASSLGRYYQPQHF. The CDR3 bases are TGTGCCAGCAGCTTAGGCCGCTACTATCAGCCCCAGCATTTT.

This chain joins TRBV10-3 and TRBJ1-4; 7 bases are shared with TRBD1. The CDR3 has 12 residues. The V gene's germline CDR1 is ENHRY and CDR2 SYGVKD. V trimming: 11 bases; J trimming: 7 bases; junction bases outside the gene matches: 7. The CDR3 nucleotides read TGTGCCTCGGGGCAGGGGGGTGAAAAACTGTTTTTT. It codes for CASGQGGEKLFF.

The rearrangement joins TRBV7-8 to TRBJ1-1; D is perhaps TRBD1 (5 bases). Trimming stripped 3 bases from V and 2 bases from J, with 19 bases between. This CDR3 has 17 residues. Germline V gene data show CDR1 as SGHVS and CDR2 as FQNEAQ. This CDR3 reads CASSFRRMGRRNTEAFF. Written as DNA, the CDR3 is TGTGCCAGCAGCTTTAGGCGGATGGGACGGCGAAACACTGAAGCTTTCTTT.

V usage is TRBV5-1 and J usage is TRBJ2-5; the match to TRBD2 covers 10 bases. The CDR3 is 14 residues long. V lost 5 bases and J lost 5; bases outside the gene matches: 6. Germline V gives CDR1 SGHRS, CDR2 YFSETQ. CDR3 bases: TGCGCCAGCAGTGGACTAGCGGACGGGGAGACCCAGTACTTC. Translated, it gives CASSGLADGETQYF.

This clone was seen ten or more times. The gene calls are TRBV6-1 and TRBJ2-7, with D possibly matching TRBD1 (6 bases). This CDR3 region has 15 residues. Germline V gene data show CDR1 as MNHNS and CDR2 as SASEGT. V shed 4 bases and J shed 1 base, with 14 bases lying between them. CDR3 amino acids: CASSVEGGRSYEQYF. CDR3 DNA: TGTGCCAGCAGTGTCGAAGGGGGTAGGTCCTACGAGCAGTACTTC.

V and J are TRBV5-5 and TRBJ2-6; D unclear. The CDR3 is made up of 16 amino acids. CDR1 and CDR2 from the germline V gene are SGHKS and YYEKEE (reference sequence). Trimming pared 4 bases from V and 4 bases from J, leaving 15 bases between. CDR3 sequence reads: CASSPAWRVGANVLTF. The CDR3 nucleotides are TGTGCCAGCAGCCCAGCCTGGCGCGTAGGGGCCAACGTCCTGACTTTC.

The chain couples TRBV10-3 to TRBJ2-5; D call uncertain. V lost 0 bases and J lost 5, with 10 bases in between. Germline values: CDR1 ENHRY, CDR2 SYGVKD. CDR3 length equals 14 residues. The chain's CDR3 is CAISESTLGETQYF. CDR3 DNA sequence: TGTGCCATCAGTGAGTCGACTCTTGGGGAGACCCAGTACTTC.

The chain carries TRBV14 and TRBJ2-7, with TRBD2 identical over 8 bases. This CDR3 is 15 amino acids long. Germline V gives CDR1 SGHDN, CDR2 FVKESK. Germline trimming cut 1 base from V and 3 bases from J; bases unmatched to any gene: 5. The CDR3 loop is CASSQVSSGIYEQYF. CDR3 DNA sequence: TGTGCCAGCAGCCAAGTCAGTAGCGGGATCTACGAGCAGTACTTC.

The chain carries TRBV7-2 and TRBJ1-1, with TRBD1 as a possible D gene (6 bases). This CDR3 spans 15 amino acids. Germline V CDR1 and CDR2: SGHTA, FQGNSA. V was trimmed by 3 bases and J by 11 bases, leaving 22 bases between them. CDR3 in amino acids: CASSLEWAVAGAAFF. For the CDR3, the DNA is TGTGCCAGCAGCTTGGAGTGGGCGGTGGCAGGGGCCGCTTTCTTT.

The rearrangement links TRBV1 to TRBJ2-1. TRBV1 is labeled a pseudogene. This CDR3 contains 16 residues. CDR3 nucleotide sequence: TGCACCAGCAGCCAAGTGTGGCCTAGGACCCCGAATGAGCAGTTCTTC. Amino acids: CTSSQVWPRTPNEQFF.

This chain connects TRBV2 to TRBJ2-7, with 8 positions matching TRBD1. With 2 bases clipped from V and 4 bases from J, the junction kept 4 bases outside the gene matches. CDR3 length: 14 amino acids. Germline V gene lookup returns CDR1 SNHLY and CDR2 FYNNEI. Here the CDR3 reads CASSENRGAYEQYF. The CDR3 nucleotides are TGTGCCAGCAGTGAAAACAGGGGGGCGTACGAGCAGTACTTC.

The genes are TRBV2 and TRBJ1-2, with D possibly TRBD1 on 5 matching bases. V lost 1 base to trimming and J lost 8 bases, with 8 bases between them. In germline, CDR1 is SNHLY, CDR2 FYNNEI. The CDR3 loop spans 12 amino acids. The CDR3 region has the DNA TGTGCCAGCAGTGAAGGGGGGAGAGGCTACACCTTC. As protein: CASSEGGRGYTF.